The 7 T cell receptor beta chains in this list originate from one sample, sequenced in a study of identical twins. TCRdb used MiXCR to reprocess the 5' RACE reads, holding one entry per CDR3 protein. This sample yields roughly 540,000 distinct CDR3 sequences, of which 22% are seen a single time; roughly 0.9% belongs to the top ten. This sample was shared with a second study, whose subject was T cells expressing NK-cell markers.

Sequenced sample: CD4+ T cells sorted from blood. These receptors were taken from a woman between 18 and 29 years old in good health.

The chain links TRBV15 to TRBJ2-1, with D perhaps TRBD2 (5 bases). Germline V gene data show CDR1 as LNHNV and CDR2 as YYDKDF (reference sequence). This CDR3 comprises 15 residues. The ends were cut back, 0 bases at V and 11 bases at J, with 17 bases in the middle. Written as DNA, the CDR3 is TGTGCCACCAGCAGAGAAGCAGTGGGAGTGTCTCAGCAGTTCTTC. Encoded protein: CATSREAVGVSQQFF.

The V gene is TRBV15, the J gene TRBJ2-5, with 7 nucleotides matching TRBD1. CDR1 LNHNV and CDR2 YYDKDF come from the germline V gene (reference sequence). Losses at the gene ends were 5 bases for V and 4 bases for J; bases not matched to a gene: 13. The CDR3 totals 16 residues. CDR3 loop: CATSRRGGLTRETQYF. In nucleotides, the CDR3 is TGTGCCACCAGCCGGAGAGGGGGCCTAACGAGAGAGACCCAGTACTTC.

The chain has TRBV18 and TRBJ2-1; TRBD1 aligns across 7 bases. The CDR3 has 15 residues. The V gene's germline CDR1 is KGHSH and CDR2 LQKENI. Germline trimming cut 6 bases from V and 3 bases from J; bases unmatched to any gene: 8. For the CDR3, the DNA is TGTGCCAGCTCTCCAGAGACAGGGAACTACAATGAGCAGTTCTTC. Its protein product is CASSPETGNYNEQFF.

In this sample, this clonotype turned up many times. This sequence joins TRBV5-1 and TRBJ2-5; possibly TRBD1 for D (5 bases). The CDR3 length is 14 residues. V was trimmed by 4 bases and J by 5 bases, leaving 15 bases between them. Germline V CDR1 and CDR2: SGHRS, YFSETQ. CDR3 DNA sequence: TGCGCCAGCAGCCTCAGGGTAACCGGCGAGACCCAGTACTTC. As protein: CASSLRVTGETQYF.

The chain links TRBV12-3 or TRBV12-4 to TRBJ2-1; TRBD2 matches 12 bases. The ends lost 4 bases at V and 8 bases at J; junction bases unmatched: 9. The CDR3 totals 16 residues. The CDR3 spells CASSSLAGGRGDEQFF. Written as DNA, the CDR3 is TGTGCCAGCAGTTCTCTAGCGGGGGGGCGAGGAGATGAGCAGTTCTTC.

This clonotype was recorded a few times. The J gene is TRBJ2-1, the V gene TRBV7-8; no clear D gene. The CDR3 runs 12 residues. The germline V gene has CDR1 SGHVS and CDR2 FQNEAQ. V dropped 5 bases and J dropped 8 bases, with 10 bases sitting between them. CDR3 sequence (DNA): TGTGCCAGCAGCGCCGCCTGGTATGAGCAGTTCTTC. As protein: CASSAAWYEQFF.

This clonotype was observed a few times. The rearrangement uses TRBV20-1 and TRBJ2-7; TRBD1 agrees at 8 bases. The CDR3 loop spans 13 amino acids. Trimming at V came to 5 bases and at J to 0 bases, leaving 3 bases not matched to a gene. The germline V gene has CDR1 DFQATT and CDR2 SNEGSKA (reference sequence). CDR3 in amino acids: CSAPGTGSYEQYF. CDR3 nucleotides: TGCAGTGCTCCCGGGACAGGCTCCTACGAGCAGTACTTC.